This T cell receptor beta chain was identified in a study of T cell repertoires in cytomegalovirus infection. About the study: Evidence of both CMV infection and a matching HLA type came from public TCR beta signatures.

This clonotype was seen ten or more times. Its matching antigen is unknown. Study conclusions and caveats: CMV carriers with the relevant HLA were identified by cumulative public TCR beta family frequency. HLA-C-restricted CMV-specific TCR beta clonotypes were dominant in the ex vivo response.

The CDR3 is made up of 14 amino acids. Per the germline V gene, CDR1 is MNHEY and CDR2 is SMNVEV (reference sequence). V was cut by 5 bases and J by 5 bases, with 15 bases left in between. TCRdb redid the calling of the reads with MiXCR, one entry per CDR3 protein. The table includes 210,000 or so distinct CDR3 sequences, about 5.9% detected once. This chain uses TRBV27 with TRBJ1-1; D unclear. The sequence came from a human donor in good health (CMV status not recorded). Some clones in this sample may be carry-over from other donors' samples. Sequenced input: PBMCs. CDR3 bases: TGTGCCAGCAGTCCGCAGTCCGGGCTTACTGAAGCTTTCTTT. Amino acids: CASSPQSGLTEAFF.